This T cell receptor (beta chain) was obtained from a study of cytomegalovirus exposure and HLA in healthy donors. Findings and caveats of the study: It was taken for granted in presence/absence analyses that sequencing depth across donors was roughly uniform. A later analysis reportedly found that, within productive TCRs, an Asian-associated ancestry cluster had fewer N-insertions than the mean observed across the roughly 670 donors. It has been reported that TCR beta sequences accurately predicted the HLA-A and HLA-B alleles of most subjects.

Primers: 60 Vbeta forward and 13 Jbeta reverse. Sequencing used immunoSEQ multiplex PCR; TCRdb keeps in-frame clones, though not all of them. The sample lists around 150,000 clones; about 80% were seen once. The CDR3 contains 15 residues. V shed 7 bases and J shed 1 base, with 17 bases lying between them. The germline gives CDR1 SGDLS, CDR2 YYNGEE. Note on this clone: The antigen remains undetermined.

J is TRBJ2-5 and V is TRBV9; tentative D call: TRBD1 (6 bases). The origin of this receptor is a man aged 30 to 39 in good health. The material sequenced was PBMCs. The CDR3 is CASAWLGQSQETQYF. The CDR3 DNA reads TGTGCCAGCGCTTGGCTTGGACAGTCCCAAGAGACCCAGTACTTC.